This T cell receptor (beta chain) was identified during a study of vaccination and CD4 T cells after COVID-19. In regard to this clonotype: What it binds is unknown.

Treatment denoted: roughly nine-day PBMC culture with coronavirus spike peptide pools or control peptides (ViraFEST assay). Cultured CD4+ T cell DNA underwent sequencing with the Oncomine TCR Beta short-read assay. TCRdb called the PCR reads again in MiXCR, with one record for every CDR3 protein. This sample yields around 16,000 distinct CDR3 sequences, of which around 30% are seen a single time; about 14% belongs to the top ten. CDR3 size: 14 residues. V was pared by 1 base and J by 7 bases, with 11 bases between. From germline, CDR1 is SGHTA and CDR2 FQGNSA. The chain uses TRBV7-2 and TRBJ2-1, with D perhaps matching TRBD1 or TRBD2 (5 bases each). This TCR was recovered from a human donor with COVID-19. The specimen was cultured CD4+ T cells from blood. The CDR3 DNA follows: TGTGCCAGCAGCTTAGACTCAGGGAGTAATGAGCAGTTCTTC. This gives the protein CASSLDSGSNEQFF.